This TCR beta chain was sequenced during a study of shared clonotypes between healthy human individuals. CDR3 length: 11 residues. The junction had 6 bases not matched to a gene; V was cut back by 8 bases and J by 6 bases. CDR1 GTSNPN and CDR2 SVGIG come from the germline V gene (reference sequence). Libraries were prepared by immunoSEQ multiplex PCR; TCRdb keeps only in-frame clonotypes and omits some of them. The table has about 710,000 clones, 55% to 85% seen once. The receptor comes from a woman between 25 and 40 years old in good health. The sequencing sample was made of memory CD4+ T cells sorted from blood. Subset described: CD45RA-negative fraction. This sequence joins TRBV30 and TRBJ1-2; 7 nucleotides agree with TRBD1. CDR3 residues: CARGQVDGYTF. The DNA for the CDR3 is TGTGCCAGAGGACAGGTTGATGGCTACACCTTC. The variable domain in full, completed from reference TRBV30 and TRBJ1-2, reads SQTIHQWPATLVQPVGSPLSLECTVEGTSNPNLYWYRQAAGRGLQLLFYSVGIGQISSEVPQNLSASRPQDRQFILSSKKLLLSDSGFYLCARGQVDGYTFGSGTRLTVV.